This T cell receptor beta chain was captured by sequencing in a study of cytomegalovirus exposure and HLA in healthy donors. Study at large: Early on, a data release was issued that held about 85 million unique TCRs from HLA-typed donors. Study observations and caveats: In a later analysis, donors in an Asian-associated ancestry cluster reportedly had fewer N-insertions in productive TCRs than the cohort mean. In an earlier analysis, in some 540 donors, most V segments appeared productive either ~87% or ~30% of the time. Reported results showed that the classifier diagnosed cytomegalovirus status with high specificity and sensitivity.

Germline lookup yields CDR1 SGHTA and CDR2 FQGNSA. V was pared by 6 bases and J by 8 bases, with 18 bases between. The CDR3 loop spans 14 amino acids. A multiplex PCR was run with 60 Vbeta primers and 13 Jbeta primers. Assay: immunoSEQ multiplex PCR; the TCRdb copy retains only in-frame clones and omits some. The sample holds under 120,000 clones, 65% to 80% seen once. About this clone itself: Its target is not known.

The source of this sequence is a female donor in good health and CMV-seropositive. The chain links TRBV7-2 to TRBJ2-3, with D unclear. The specimen was PBMCs. The CDR3 DNA follows: TGTGCCAGCAGTCCCCCTTGGAGACGGGTTACGCAGTATTTT. It is translated as CASSPPWRRVTQYF.